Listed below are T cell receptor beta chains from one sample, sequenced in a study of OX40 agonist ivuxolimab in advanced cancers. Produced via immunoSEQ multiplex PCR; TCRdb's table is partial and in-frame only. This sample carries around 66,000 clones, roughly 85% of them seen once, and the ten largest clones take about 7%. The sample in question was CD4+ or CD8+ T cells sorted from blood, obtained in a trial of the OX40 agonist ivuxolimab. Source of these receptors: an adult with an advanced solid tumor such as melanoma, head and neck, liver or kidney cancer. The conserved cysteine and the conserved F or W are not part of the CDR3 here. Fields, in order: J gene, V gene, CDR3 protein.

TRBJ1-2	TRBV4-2	ASSQDKWGYGYT
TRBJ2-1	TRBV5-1	ASSFPGQGANEQF
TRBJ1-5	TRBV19	ASLDRDLGPQH
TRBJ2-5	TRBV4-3	ASSQGTGWETQY
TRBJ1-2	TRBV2	ASSQAGTGYGYT
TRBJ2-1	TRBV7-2	ASSLAPGGEQF
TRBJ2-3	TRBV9	ASSFGTSGTDTQY
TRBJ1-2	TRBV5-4	ASSLGTGGPYGYT
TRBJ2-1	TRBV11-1	ASSLLPLGVDEQF
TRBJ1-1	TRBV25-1	ASSDPTTGGTEAF
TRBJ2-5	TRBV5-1	ASSSWTRETQY
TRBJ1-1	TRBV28	ASSSRDPMNTEAF
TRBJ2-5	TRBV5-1	ASSPRPQETQY
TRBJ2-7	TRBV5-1	ASSTEEGSHEQY
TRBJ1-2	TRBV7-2	ASSLDAGKYGYT
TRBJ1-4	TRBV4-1	ASSRQATNEKLF
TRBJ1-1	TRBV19	ASSIMGQGAGGEAF
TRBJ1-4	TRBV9	ASSVMGQKNEKLF
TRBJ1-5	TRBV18	ASSPGGRNQPQH
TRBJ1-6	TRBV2	ASSNGESYNSPLH
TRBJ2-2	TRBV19	ASSPQGNTGELF
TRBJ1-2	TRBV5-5	ASSLEGLRSYT
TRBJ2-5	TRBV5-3	ARSCLVLQTQY
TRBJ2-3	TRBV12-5	ASGLGREGTSTDTQY
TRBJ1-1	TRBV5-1	ASSGQGMNTEAF
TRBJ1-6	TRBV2	ASSEVDSPLH
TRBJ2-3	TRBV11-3	ASSLERGDTQY
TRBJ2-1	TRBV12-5	AGGPPGLGVVHEQF
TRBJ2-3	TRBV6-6	ASRLDGSTDTQY
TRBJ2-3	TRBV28	ASRTNWRGRRY
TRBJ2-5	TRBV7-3	ASSFDNRPDTQY
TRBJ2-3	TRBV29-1	SVVGGLGTDTQY
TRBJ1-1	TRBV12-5	ASGLDRRMNTEAF
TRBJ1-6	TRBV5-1	ASSLGAQSSYNSPLH
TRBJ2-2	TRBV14	ASSQNTGRELF
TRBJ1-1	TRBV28	ASSPDRGDTEAF
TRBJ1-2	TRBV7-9	ASSQGLVGAYGYT
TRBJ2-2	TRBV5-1	ASSLAGSWNTGELF